Described below is a single T cell receptor (beta chain) sequence and its context. Patients of the Seattle cohort, enrolled during active infection, were followed longitudinally. These data are taken from a study of blood T cell repertoires in COVID-19. Across the study: From the United States, Italy and Spain came samples of acute and convalescent COVID-19. Sample material is recorded as cDNA or gDNA derived from T cells, B-cell-depleted T cells, or PBMCs.

The ends were cut back, 3 bases at V and 1 base at J, with 6 bases in the middle. This CDR3 spans 13 amino acids. Original methodology: Amplified reference gene primers provided the basis for estimating nucleated cell counts. TCRdb keeps only in-frame clones here, not all; method: immunoSEQ multiplex PCR. The V and J calls and clone size are taken from that table; D and trimming were inferred from the DNA. The sample carries 300,000 to 450,000 clones, more than 70% recorded once. The clonotype was recovered from a woman between 55 and 75 years old with COVID-19, enrolled during active disease. The chain combines TRBV12-3 or TRBV12-4 with TRBJ1-1, with D uncertain. Sequencing used peripheral blood. The CDR3 nucleotides read TGTGCCAGCAGTTTCGAACAGAACACTGAAGCTTTCTTT. This translates into CASSFEQNTEAFF.